What follows is one T cell receptor beta chain and its context. This record belongs to a study of blood T cell repertoires in COVID-19. Trimming stripped 6 bases from V and 5 bases from J, with 20 bases between. CDR3 size: 16 residues. From germline, CDR1 is MNHEY and CDR2 SMNVEV (reference sequence). Only in-frame clones appear in the TCRdb table, and some are missing; sequencing was by immunoSEQ multiplex PCR. Altogether 85,000 to 110,000 clones are present, around 89% being singletons, with the ten largest covering approximately 3.4%. The receptor was derived from an older woman with acute or convalescent COVID-19. The sample comprised peripheral blood. The chain couples TRBV27 to TRBJ1-5; no reliable D call. CDR3: CASSPSIGQVHQPQHF. The DNA for the CDR3 is TGTGCCAGCAGCCCTTCAATTGGGCAGGTTCATCAGCCCCAGCATTTT.